The following is a T cell receptor (beta chain) sequence with its context. Using immunoSEQ multiplex PCR, the repertoire was profiled, and TCRdb retains in-frame clones only, with some absent. This table has 250,000 to 350,000 clones, about nine tenths appearing once. The source of the sample is a study of blood T cell repertoires in COVID-19. Study information: Spain, Italy and the United States supplied samples that represented acute and convalescent COVID-19. Nucleic acid was either cDNA or gDNA, and it came from T cells, B-cell-depleted T cells, or PBMCs.

CDR1 is SEHNR, CDR2 FQNEAQ, per germline (reference sequence). Trimming removed 5 bases at V and 7 bases at J, with 15 bases between. CDR3 length: 13 amino acids. Seattle participants joined during active infection and were tracked over time. The receptor was derived from a woman aged 30 to 39 with COVID-19, enrolled during active disease. Specimen: peripheral blood. This chain uses TRBV7-9 with TRBJ2-7; no definite D call. The CDR3 sequence is CASSPAVSFEQYF. In nucleotides, the CDR3 is TGTGCCAGCAGCCCCGCTGTGAGCTTTGAGCAGTACTTC.